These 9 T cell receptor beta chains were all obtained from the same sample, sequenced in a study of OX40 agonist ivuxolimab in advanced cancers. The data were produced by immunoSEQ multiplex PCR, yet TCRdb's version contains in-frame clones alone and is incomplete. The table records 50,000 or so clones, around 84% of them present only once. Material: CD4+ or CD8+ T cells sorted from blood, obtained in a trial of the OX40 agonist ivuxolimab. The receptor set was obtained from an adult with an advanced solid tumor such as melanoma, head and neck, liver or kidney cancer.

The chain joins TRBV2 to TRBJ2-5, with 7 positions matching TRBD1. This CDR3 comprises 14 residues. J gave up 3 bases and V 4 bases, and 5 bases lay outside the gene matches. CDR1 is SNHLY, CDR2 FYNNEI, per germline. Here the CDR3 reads CASSVTGAEETQYF. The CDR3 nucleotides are TGTGCCAGCAGTGTTACAGGGGCCGAAGAGACCCAGTACTTC.

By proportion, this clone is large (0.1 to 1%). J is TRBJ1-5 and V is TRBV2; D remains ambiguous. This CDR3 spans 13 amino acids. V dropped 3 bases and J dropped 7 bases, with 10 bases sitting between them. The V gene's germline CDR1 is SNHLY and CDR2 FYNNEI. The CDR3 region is CASSDEGYQPQHF. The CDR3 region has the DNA TGTGCCAGCAGTGATGAGGGATACCAGCCCCAGCATTTT.

CDR3 DNA: TGTGCCATCAGTGAGTCCGGGGTTTCATCCTACGAGCAGTACTTC. This encodes CAISESGVSSYEQYF. The chain joins TRBV10-3 to TRBJ2-7; a weak D match, TRBD2 (5 bases). This CDR3 contains 15 residues. The V gene lost 0 bases and the J gene lost 1 base, with 10 bases spanning the gap. Germline lookup yields CDR1 ENHRY and CDR2 SYGVKD.

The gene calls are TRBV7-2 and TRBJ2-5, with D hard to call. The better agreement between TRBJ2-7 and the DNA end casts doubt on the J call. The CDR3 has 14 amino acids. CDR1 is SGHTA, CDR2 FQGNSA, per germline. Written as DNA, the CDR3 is TGTGCCAGCAGCCCCTACGCATGGGCCTTCGAGCAGTACTTC. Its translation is CASSPYAWAFEQYF.

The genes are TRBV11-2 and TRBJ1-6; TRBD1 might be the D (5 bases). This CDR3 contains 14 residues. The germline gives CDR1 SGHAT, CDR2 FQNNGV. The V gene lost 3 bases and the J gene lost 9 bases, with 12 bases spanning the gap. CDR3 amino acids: CASSFPRESSPLHF. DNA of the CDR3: TGTGCCAGCAGCTTTCCCAGGGAAAGTTCACCCCTCCACTTT.

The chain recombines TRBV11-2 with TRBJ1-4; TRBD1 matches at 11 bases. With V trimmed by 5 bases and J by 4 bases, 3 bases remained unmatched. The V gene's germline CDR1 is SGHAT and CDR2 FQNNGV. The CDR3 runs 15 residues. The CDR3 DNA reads TGTGCCAGCAGCGGACAGGGGGCCGGTAATGAAAAACTGTTTTTT. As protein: CASSGQGAGNEKLFF.

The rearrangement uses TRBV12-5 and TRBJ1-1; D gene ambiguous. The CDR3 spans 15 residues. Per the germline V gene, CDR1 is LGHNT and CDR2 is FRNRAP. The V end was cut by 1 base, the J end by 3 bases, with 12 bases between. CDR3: CASGLDPGTYTEAFF. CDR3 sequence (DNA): TGTGCTAGTGGTTTGGATCCAGGAACGTACACTGAAGCTTTCTTT.

CDR3 in amino acids: CSVEGSGIGTDTQYF. CDR3 nucleotide sequence: TGCAGCGTTGAAGGGTCCGGGATCGGCACAGATACGCAGTATTTT. The chain recombines TRBV29-1 with TRBJ2-3; D is perhaps TRBD2 (5 bases). The V gene lost 1 base and the J gene lost 1 base, with 12 bases spanning the gap. The CDR3 contains 15 residues. The germline V gene encodes CDR1 SQVTM and CDR2 ANQGSEA.

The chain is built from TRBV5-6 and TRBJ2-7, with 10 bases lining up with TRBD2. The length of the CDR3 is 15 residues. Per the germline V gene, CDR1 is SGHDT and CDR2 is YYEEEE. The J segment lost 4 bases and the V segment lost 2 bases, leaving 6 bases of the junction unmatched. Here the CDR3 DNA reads TGTGCCAGCAGCTTACGGACTAGCGGCCTATACGAGCAGTACTTC. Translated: CASSLRTSGLYEQYF.